This T cell receptor beta chain is from a study of blood T cell repertoires in COVID-19. The overall study: COVID-19 samples from acute and convalescent phases originated in the United States, Italy and Spain. T cells, B-cell-depleted T cells, or PBMCs supplied cDNA or gDNA.

A COVID-19 case was met by exposed participants within 2 weeks before study entry. Authors' processing steps: Cell counts per sample came from amplifying reference gene primers. Here immunoSEQ multiplex PCR was the method, and the copy in TCRdb shows in-frame clones only, minus some. V, J and clone size derive from that table, while D and trimming were established from the DNA sequence. This table holds 200,000 to 250,000 clones, 90% found once. J gave up 7 bases and V 1 base, and 16 bases lay outside the gene matches. Per the germline V gene, CDR1 is GTSNPN and CDR2 is SVGIG (reference sequence). CDR3 length equals 17 residues.

Material: PBMCs or T cells enriched from blood (not recorded which). This chain joins TRBV30 and TRBJ1-5; TRBD1 agrees at 7 bases. The source is a man aged 30 to 39 who had been exposed to COVID-19. The CDR3 loop is CAWSARLTRGSRQPQHF. The CDR3 DNA is TGTGCCTGGAGTGCGCGGCTCACCAGGGGGTCCCGGCAGCCCCAGCATTTT.